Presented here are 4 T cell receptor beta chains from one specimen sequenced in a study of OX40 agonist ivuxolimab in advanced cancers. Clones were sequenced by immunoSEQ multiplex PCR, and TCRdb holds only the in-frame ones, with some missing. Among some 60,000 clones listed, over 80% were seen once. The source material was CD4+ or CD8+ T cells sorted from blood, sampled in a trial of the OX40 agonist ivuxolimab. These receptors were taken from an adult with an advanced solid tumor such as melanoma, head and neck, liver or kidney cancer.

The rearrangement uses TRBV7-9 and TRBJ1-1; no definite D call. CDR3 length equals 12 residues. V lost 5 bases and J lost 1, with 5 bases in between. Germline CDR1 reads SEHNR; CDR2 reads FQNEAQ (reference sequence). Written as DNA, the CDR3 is TGTGCCAGCAGCCACCCGAACACTGAAGCTTTCTTT. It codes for CASSHPNTEAFF.

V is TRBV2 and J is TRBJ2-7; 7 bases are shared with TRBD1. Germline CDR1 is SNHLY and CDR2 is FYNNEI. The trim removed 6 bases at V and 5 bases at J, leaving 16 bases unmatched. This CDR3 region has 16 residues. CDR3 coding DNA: TGTGCCAGCAGCCAATCGGGACAGATAGGGCTCAACGAGCAGTACTTC. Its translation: CASSQSGQIGLNEQYF.

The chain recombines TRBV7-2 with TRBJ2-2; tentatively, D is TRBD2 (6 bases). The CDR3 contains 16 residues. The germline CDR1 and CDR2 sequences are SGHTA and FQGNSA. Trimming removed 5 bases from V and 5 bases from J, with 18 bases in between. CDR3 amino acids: CASSAPGAPGTGELFF. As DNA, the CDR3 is TGTGCCAGCAGCGCTCCGGGAGCTCCGGGGACCGGGGAGCTGTTTTTT.

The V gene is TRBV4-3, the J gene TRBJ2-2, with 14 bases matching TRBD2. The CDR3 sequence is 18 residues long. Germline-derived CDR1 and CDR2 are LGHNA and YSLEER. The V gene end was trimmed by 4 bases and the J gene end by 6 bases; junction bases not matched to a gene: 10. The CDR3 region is CASSLEEGGLAGAGELFF. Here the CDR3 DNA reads TGCGCCAGCAGCCTCGAAGAAGGGGGACTAGCGGGGGCCGGGGAGCTGTTTTTT.